Described below is a single TCR beta chain sequence and its context. There are 17 residues in the CDR3. Germline CDR1 and CDR2: SGHTA and FQGNSA. Between the trimmed V and J ends, which lost 2 bases and 0 bases, there was a span of 14 bases. Thawed, overnight-rested PBMC were stained with GMM-loaded CD1B tetramer, viability dye and anti-CD3, then sorted. The lipid loaded on the CD1B tetramers was C32 glucose monomycolate from Rhodococcus equi. Each donor contributed approximately 93,000 sorted tetramer-negative cells. The repertoire was sequenced with immunoSEQ multiplex PCR; TCRdb's copy has only in-frame clones and lacks some. The sample consists of 61,000 or so clones, 80% to 85% of them appearing once. The data derive from a study of T cells in tuberculosis. Study results and limitations: Low-affinity CD1B-GMM tetramer-binding T cells may have been missed.

The sequenced sample was CD1b-GMM tetramer-negative cells sorted from PBMCs. This clonotype was sampled from an adult woman with latent tuberculosis. The rearrangement joins TRBV7-2 to TRBJ1-5; weak D call: TRBD1 (5 bases). The CDR3 region has the DNA TGTGCCAGCAGCTTAAACCCGACAGCAGATAGCAATCAGCCCCAGCATTTT. Translation: CASSLNPTADSNQPQHF.